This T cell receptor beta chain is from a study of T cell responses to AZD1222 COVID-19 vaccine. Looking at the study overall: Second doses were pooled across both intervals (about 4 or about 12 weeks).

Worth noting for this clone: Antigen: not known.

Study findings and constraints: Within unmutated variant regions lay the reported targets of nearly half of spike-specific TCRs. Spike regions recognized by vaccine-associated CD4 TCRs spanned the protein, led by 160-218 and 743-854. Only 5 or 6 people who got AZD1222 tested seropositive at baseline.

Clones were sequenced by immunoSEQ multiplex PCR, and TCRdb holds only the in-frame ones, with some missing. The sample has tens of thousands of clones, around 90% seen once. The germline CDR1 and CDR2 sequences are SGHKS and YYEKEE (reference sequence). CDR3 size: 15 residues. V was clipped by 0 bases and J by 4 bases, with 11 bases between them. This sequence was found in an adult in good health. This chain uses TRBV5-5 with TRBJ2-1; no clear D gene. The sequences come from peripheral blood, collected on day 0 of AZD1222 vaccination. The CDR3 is CASSLDQGIYNEQFF. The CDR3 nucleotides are TGTGCCAGCAGCTTGGATCAAGGGATATACAATGAGCAGTTCTTC.